Sequencing of this TCR beta chain was carried out in a study of cytomegalovirus exposure and HLA in healthy donors. The table lists this clone with a few counts. PCR was performed using 60 Vbeta and 13 Jbeta primers. Measured with immunoSEQ multiplex PCR; TCRdb has only the in-frame clones, and not every one. The table lists roughly 130,000 clones, just under 80% of them singletons. This TCR was sampled from a man aged 30 to 45 in good health and CMV-seronegative. Sequencing was done on a sample of PBMCs.

The CDR3 loop reads CASSHDTRRYEQFF. DNA of the CDR3: TGCGCCAGCAGCCACGATACCCGGAGATATGAGCAGTTCTTC. The rearrangement links TRBV4-3 to TRBJ2-1; D gene unclear. From germline, CDR1 is LGHNA and CDR2 YSLEER. The germline V and J ends were trimmed by 3 bases and 8 bases, with 14 bases remaining between them. This CDR3 comprises 14 residues.